The rows below give T cell receptor beta chains drawn from one sample of a study of T cells in Graves' hyperthyroidism and ophthalmopathy. TCRdb redid the calling of the multiplex PCR reads with MiXCR, one entry per CDR3 protein. The sample consists of 340,000 or so distinct CDR3 sequences, roughly 18% of them appearing once. Sample: blood. All receptors derive from a woman aged 45-59 years with Graves' hyperthyroidism. The CDR3 runs from the conserved cysteine through the conserved F or W. A D gene is named only where the DNA matches it firmly. Only some rows state a clone size, as once, few, many or a class for expanded clones.

d_call,j_call,clone_size,v_call,cdr3_nt,cdr3_aa
NA,TRBJ2-2,NA,TRBV7-6,TGTGCCAGCAGGCCCGGGAACACCGGGGAGCTGTTTTTT,CASRPGNTGELFF
NA,TRBJ2-5,NA,TRBV2,TGTGCCACGGACAGCGAAGAGACCCAGTACTTC,CATDSEETQYF
TRBD2,TRBJ2-1,many,TRBV12-3/TRBV12-4,TGTGCCAGCACCTCGCAAAGCGGGAACAATGAGCAGTTCTTC,CASTSQSGNNEQFF
TRBD2,TRBJ2-1,NA,TRBV7-8,TGTGCCAGCAGCACCCCCGGGACTAGCGGGGTCAATGAGCAGTTCTTC,CASSTPGTSGVNEQFF
NA,TRBJ1-1,many,TRBV6-1,TGTGCCAGCAGTAAATCCGGGACCCCCTTCCCCGACACTGAAGCTTTCTTT,CASSKSGTPFPDTEAFF
NA,TRBJ2-7,many,TRBV10-3,TGTGCCATCAGTGACAGTCCCGTATCCGACTACGAGCAGTACTTC,CAISDSPVSDYEQYF
TRBD1,TRBJ1-1,many,TRBV20-1,TGCAGTGCTAGTGAAGACAGGGTGAACACTGAAGCTTTCTTT,CSASEDRVNTEAFF
TRBD1,TRBJ2-7,NA,TRBV5-6,TGTGCCAGCAGCTTGGCCGTGAACCGGGACAGGGCCTACGAGCAGTACTTC,CASSLAVNRDRAYEQYF
NA,TRBJ2-1,many,TRBV3-1,TGTGCCAGCAGCCAAGTGGAGGGCCGCCAGTTCTTC,CASSQVEGRQFF
NA,TRBJ1-1,many,TRBV10-3,TGTGCCATCAGTGACGGGTTGAGAGAAGCTTTCTTT,CAISDGLREAFF
TRBD1,TRBJ1-2,NA,TRBV12-3/TRBV12-4,TGTGCCAGCAGTAAGGAGAGGGGGCGCAGCGATGGCTACACCTTC,CASSKERGRSDGYTF
NA,TRBJ2-6,NA,TRBV5-4,TGTGCCAGCAGCCCCGACTGGTTCTCTGGGGCCAACGTCCTGACTTTC,CASSPDWFSGANVLTF
NA,TRBJ2-3,NA,TRBV20-1,TGCAGTGCTAGCCTAGCGCGCACAGATACGCAGTATTTT,CSASLARTDTQYF
NA,TRBJ2-1,NA,TRBV7-2,TGTGCCAGCAGCCAGATCGGCCGGCAAAATGAGCAGTTCTTC,CASSQIGRQNEQFF
NA,TRBJ2-3,NA,TRBV27,TGTGCCAGCAGCCTGAATGGAGATACGCAGTATTTT,CASSLNGDTQYF
NA,TRBJ2-7,NA,TRBV2,TGTGCCAGCAGTCCCCTAGTCCGCAAGCAGTACTTC,CASSPLVRKQYF
NA,TRBJ2-5,once,TRBV6-1,TGTGCCAGCATCACTAGGGGTAGGGAGACCCAGTACTTC,CASITRGRETQYF
TRBD1,TRBJ1-2,few,TRBV19,TGTGCCAGTAGTACAGGGACAGGGAGCTACGTCGGGGGCTACACCTTC,CASSTGTGSYVGGYTF
TRBD2,TRBJ2-3,NA,TRBV5-1,TGCGCCAGCAGCTACGGGACTAGCGGGGGGGCCGGAGATACGCAGTATTTT,CASSYGTSGGAGDTQYF
TRBD2,TRBJ2-4,NA,TRBV7-2,TGTGCCAGCAGCCCCCTCCTCGGGGGGTCCAAAAACATTCAGTACTTC,CASSPLLGGSKNIQYF
NA,TRBJ2-1,NA,TRBV6-2/TRBV6-3,TGTGCCAGCAGAGCGCAGTACAATGAGCAGTTCTTC,CASRAQYNEQFF
NA,TRBJ2-7,many,TRBV20-1,TGCAGTGCTAGTTTGGAAGTCTACGAGCAGTACTTC,CSASLEVYEQYF
TRBD2,TRBJ2-1,NA,TRBV5-7,TGTGCCAGCAGCTCACTAGCGGGGCCCCGCAATGAGCAGTTCTTC,CASSSLAGPRNEQFF
NA,TRBJ1-2,NA,TRBV2,TGTGCCAGCATGGAAGGGCGCGCGGCTAACTATGGCTACACCTTC,CASMEGRAANYGYTF
NA,TRBJ2-2,NA,TRBV28,TGTGCCAGCGACGACCTGAACACCGGGGAGCTGTTTTTT,CASDDLNTGELFF
TRBD2,TRBJ2-1,NA,TRBV12-3/TRBV12-4,TGTGCCAGCAGTTTAACGGGACTAGCGTACAATGAGCAGTTCTTC,CASSLTGLAYNEQFF
TRBD2,TRBJ2-7,many,TRBV12-3/TRBV12-4,TGTGCCAGCAGTTTAGCGGGAGGGTTCTACGAGCAGTACTTC,CASSLAGGFYEQYF
TRBD2,TRBJ2-7,many,TRBV3-1,TGTGCCAGCAGCCAAGATCAGACTAGCGGGCTCGAGCAGTACTTC,CASSQDQTSGLEQYF
TRBD2,TRBJ2-1,many,TRBV6-1,TGTGCCAGCAGTTCGGGAGGACGCAATGAGCAGTTCTTC,CASSSGGRNEQFF
NA,TRBJ1-6,few,TRBV5-1,TGCGCCAGCAGCTTGTTCGGGGGGTACTATAATTCACCCCTCCACTTT,CASSLFGGYYNSPLHF
TRBD1,TRBJ2-7,many,TRBV5-1,TGCGCCAGCAGCTCGGACAGGGCAGACTACGAGCAGTACTTC,CASSSDRADYEQYF
TRBD1,TRBJ1-5,NA,TRBV4-2,TGTGCCAGCAGCCTAGAAGGACAGGGTGGTCAGCCCCAGCATTTT,CASSLEGQGGQPQHF
NA,TRBJ2-5,NA,TRBV25-1,TGTGCCAGCAGTGAATTCGCCTGGGAAGCGGAAGAGACCCAGTACTTC,CASSEFAWEAEETQYF
NA,TRBJ2-3,many,TRBV5-1,TGCGCCAGCAGCTTGGATTCGCAGCGCACAGATACGCAGTATTTT,CASSLDSQRTDTQYF
NA,TRBJ1-2,few,TRBV6-1,TGTGCCAGCAGTGCCATCACGGATGGCTACACCTTC,CASSAITDGYTF
TRBD2,TRBJ2-2,NA,TRBV19,TGTGCCAGTAGTCCCTCCGGGACTAGCGGGAGCACCGGGGAGCTGTTTTTT,CASSPSGTSGSTGELFF
NA,TRBJ1-1,many,TRBV6-1,TGTGCCAGCGGGGACACGGTGAACACTGAAGCTTTCTTT,CASGDTVNTEAFF
TRBD1,TRBJ2-7,many,TRBV6-1,TGTGCCAGCAGGCCAGGACAGGGTTCCTACGAGCAGTACTTC,CASRPGQGSYEQYF
NA,TRBJ2-7,many,TRBV30,TGTGCCTGGAGTTTCGACAGCAACTACGAGCAGTACTTC,CAWSFDSNYEQYF
NA,TRBJ1-4,few,TRBV12-3/TRBV12-4,TGTGCCAGCAATTTGGGGCATGAAAAACTGTTTTTT,CASNLGHEKLFF
TRBD1,TRBJ2-5,few,TRBV13,TGTGCCACCAGTGACCCACAGGGGGCTGGTGAGACCCAGTACTTC,CATSDPQGAGETQYF
NA,TRBJ1-2,few,TRBV5-6,TGTGCCAGCAGCGGGAGTAACTATGGCTACACCTTC,CASSGSNYGYTF
NA,TRBJ2-3,few,TRBV12-3/TRBV12-4,TGTGCCAGCAGACCCCAGGGGGGTCGGGGAGATACGCAGTATTTT,CASRPQGGRGDTQYF
NA,TRBJ1-6,few,TRBV6-5,TGTGCCAGCATTCCTCTCCAGTTGGGCGTACCCCTCCACTTT,CASIPLQLGVPLHF
NA,TRBJ2-7,many,TRBV11-2,TGTGCCAGCAGCTTAGTGGAGGGGAACCCCTACGAGCAGTACTTC,CASSLVEGNPYEQYF